Each of the 18 T cell receptor beta chains below was sequenced from the same sample in a study of CD8+ T cells in alopecia areata. cDNA serving as the sequencing template came from extracted, reverse transcribed RNA. Produced via immunoSEQ multiplex PCR; TCRdb's table is partial and in-frame only. The sample contains hundreds of thousands of clones, around two thirds of which appear only once. The material was CD4+ T cells sorted from blood, obtained at week 0. All receptors come from a human donor with alopecia areata.

V is TRBV10-3 and J is TRBJ1-2, with 12 bases identical to TRBD1. Germline CDR1 and CDR2: ENHRY and SYGVKD. The CDR3 has 13 residues. Germline trimming cut 5 bases from V and 6 bases from J; bases unmatched to any gene: 1. The CDR3 DNA sequence: TGTGCCATCAGTCGGGACAGGGGGCATGGCTACACCTTC. Protein product: CAISRDRGHGYTF.

This clone was seen a handful of times. The chain recombines TRBV6-1 with TRBJ1-2, with 8 bases aligning to TRBD1. With 2 bases clipped from V and 7 bases from J, the junction kept 3 bases outside the gene matches. The germline V gene has CDR1 MNHNS and CDR2 SASEGT. The CDR3 extends over 13 amino acids. CDR3 protein: CASSEYRGTGYTF. The CDR3 nucleotides are TGTGCCAGCAGTGAATACAGGGGGACTGGCTACACCTTC.

This clone was seen at least ten times. V usage is TRBV2 and J usage is TRBJ1-5; D gene uncertain. V dropped 7 bases and J dropped 2 bases, with 9 bases sitting between them. CDR3 length equals 13 residues. Germline V gene data show CDR1 as SNHLY and CDR2 as FYNNEI. The CDR3 protein is CASKSVGNQPQHF. The CDR3 coding sequence is TGTGCCAGCAAGTCCGTCGGCAATCAGCCCCAGCATTTT.

This clone showed up just a few times. The V gene is TRBV2, the J gene TRBJ1-2, with D possibly matching TRBD1 (5 bases). CDR3 length equals 13 residues. With 8 bases removed from V and 4 bases from J, the gap between germline ends came to 14 bases. Germline CDR1 reads SNHLY; CDR2 reads FYNNEI. The CDR3: CASDLQRGYGYTF. CDR3 DNA: TGTGCCAGCGACCTCCAGAGGGGCTATGGCTACACCTTC.

The J gene is TRBJ1-2, the V gene TRBV30; D unclear. The length of the CDR3 is 12 residues. Trimming pared 4 bases from V and 4 bases from J, leaving 10 bases between. Germline V gene sequence: CDR1 GTSNPN, CDR2 SVGIG (reference sequence). CDR3 sequence reads: CAWKTVTYGYTF. The CDR3 bases are TGTGCCTGGAAAACAGTTACCTATGGCTACACCTTC.

The V call is TRBV29-1, the J call TRBJ2-3; perhaps TRBD2 as D (6 bases). Trimming removed 1 base at V and 1 base at J, with 15 bases between. Germline V gene sequence: CDR1 SQVTM, CDR2 ANQGSEA. CDR3 length: 16 amino acids. The CDR3 DNA sequence: TGCAGCGTTGAAGCTAGGGGAGGTTGGGGCACAGATACGCAGTATTTT. It is translated as CSVEARGGWGTDTQYF.

This rearrangement joins TRBV5-1 to TRBJ2-1, with 11 bases identical to TRBD2. V gave up 3 bases and J gave up 8 bases; unmatched junction bases: 7. The CDR3 sequence is 15 residues long. Germline V gene data show CDR1 as SGHRS and CDR2 as YFSETQ. The CDR3 DNA reads TGCGCCAGCAGCTCCCGGACTAGCGGGTTCTATGAGCAGTTCTTC. Translated, it gives CASSSRTSGFYEQFF.

This chain uses TRBV18 with TRBJ2-5, with 10 positions matching TRBD2. CDR1 and CDR2 (germline): KGHSH, LQKENI. With V trimmed by 0 bases and J by 0 bases, 4 bases remained unmatched. The length of the CDR3 is 17 residues. CDR3: CASSPPLSGGYQETQYF. The CDR3 DNA follows: TGTGCCAGCTCACCACCCCTTAGCGGGGGGTACCAAGAGACCCAGTACTTC. Full variable domain (remainder filled in from reference TRBV18 and TRBJ2-5): NAGVMQNPRHLVRRRGQEARLRCSPMKGHSHVYWYRQLPEEGLKFMVYLQKENIIDESGMPKERFSAEFPKEGPSILRIQQVVRGDSAAYFCASSPPLSGGYQETQYFGPGTRLLVL.

This clone was seen just once. The V call is TRBV4-1, the J call TRBJ1-2; D perhaps matches TRBD1 (5 bases). Trimming removed 3 bases from V and 2 bases from J, with 13 bases in between. The CDR3 extends over 15 amino acids. Germline values: CDR1 MGHRA, CDR2 YSYEKL. The CDR3, as DNA: TGCGCCAGCAGCCAGGCCCGCAGGGAAAACTATGGCTACACCTTC. Its translation is CASSQARRENYGYTF.

V and J are TRBV25-1 and TRBJ2-3, with 9 positions matching TRBD2. The CDR3 covers 15 residues. CDR1 is MGHDK, CDR2 SYGVNS, per germline. The V gene end was trimmed by 3 bases and the J gene end by 8 bases; junction bases not matched to a gene: 9. CDR3 nucleotides: TGTGCCAGCAGTGAGGTAGCGGGGGCCCTCGGTACGCAGTATTTT. Translation: CASSEVAGALGTQYF. Together with reference TRBV25-1 and TRBJ2-3, the CDR3 gives the full variable domain: EADIYQTPRYLVIGTGKKITLECSQTMGHDKMYWYQQDPGMELHLIHYSYGVNSTEKGDLSSESTVSRIRTEHFPLTLESARPSHTSQYLCASSEVAGALGTQYFGPGTRLTVL.

Comments on this clone: The junction differs from germline at one of its ends, possibly a read error. V and J are TRBV6-1 and TRBJ2-6; no reliable D call. The V gene's germline CDR1 is MNHNS and CDR2 SASEGT. The CDR3 length is 17 residues. As DNA, the CDR3 is TGTGCCATCAGTGAGCCGACGAGTAGCTCTGGGGCCAACGTCCTGACTTTC. It encodes CAISEPTSSSGANVLTF.

The table lists this clone with a few counts. This sequence joins TRBV7-2 and TRBJ2-3; D assignment may be TRBD1 or TRBD2 (5 bases each). The germline gives CDR1 SGHTA, CDR2 FQGNSA. This CDR3 has 13 residues. Trimming took off 5 bases at V and 6 bases at J, with 12 bases between the two ends. CDR3 nucleotides: TGTGCCAGCAGCCCCTCGTGGGGGGATACGCAGTATTTT. Translated, it gives CASSPSWGDTQYF.

A note on this clone: Other DNA sequences in the sample encode the same CDR3. The chain carries TRBV30 and TRBJ1-2; 8 positions match TRBD1. The CDR3 runs to 13 residues. Germline lookup yields CDR1 GTSNPN and CDR2 SVGIG (reference sequence). With 0 bases clipped from V and 5 bases from J, the junction kept 2 bases outside the gene matches. The DNA for the CDR3 is TGTGCCTGGAGTGTAGGGACAGGTTATGGCTACACCTTC. This encodes CAWSVGTGYGYTF.

J is TRBJ1-1 and V is TRBV5-1; D might be TRBD1 (6 bases). V was clipped by 6 bases and J by 1 base, with 10 bases between them. Germline V gene lookup returns CDR1 SGHRS and CDR2 YFSETQ. The CDR3 extends over 13 amino acids. The CDR3 nucleotides read TGCGCCAGCACGGGACATACGAACACTGAAGCTTTCTTT. Protein product: CASTGHTNTEAFF. The full variable domain, rest sourced from reference TRBV5-1 and TRBJ1-1, is KAGVTQTPRYLIKTRGQQVTLSCSPISGHRSVSWYQQTPGQGLQFLFEYFSETQRNKGNFPGRFSGRQFSNSRSEMNVSTLELGDSALYLCASTGHTNTEAFFGQGTRLTVV.

This clone has only a few counts. The same CDR3 can be traced to other DNA sequences in this sample. This chain joins TRBV29-1 and TRBJ2-7; weak D call: TRBD2 (6 bases). Germline CDR1 reads SQVTM; CDR2 reads ANQGSEA. V was shortened by 4 bases and J by 3 bases, with 7 bases between the two germline ends. CDR3 size: 11 residues. CDR3 bases: TGCAGCGTTGTGCGGGGCTACGAGCAGTACTTC. This translates into CSVVRGYEQYF.

This clone was picked up many times. This rearrangement joins TRBV7-9 to TRBJ2-1, with 7 positions matching TRBD1. With V trimmed by 6 bases and J by 8 bases, 4 bases remained unmatched. CDR1 and CDR2 from the germline V gene are SEHNR and FQNEAQ (reference sequence). The CDR3 is 12 residues long. The CDR3 DNA reads TGTGCCAGCAGTCGGGACAGTCATGAGCAGTTCTTC. Protein: CASSRDSHEQFF.

CDR3 amino acids: CASSPRTGLAKNIQYF. The CDR3 DNA follows: TGTGCCAGCAGCCCAAGGACAGGTCTAGCCAAAAACATTCAGTACTTC. This chain uses TRBV9 with TRBJ2-4, with 7 bases identical to TRBD1. Germline CDR1 SGDLS, CDR2 YYNGEE. The CDR3 consists of 16 residues. Trimming removed 4 bases from V and 0 bases from J; junction bases left unmatched: 7.

The chain joins TRBV7-2 to TRBJ1-1; D gene uncertain. CDR3 length: 14 residues. The ends were cut back, 0 bases at V and 5 bases at J, with 10 bases in the middle. Germline CDR1 and CDR2: SGHTA and FQGNSA. CDR3 amino acids: CASSLALVGTEAFF. DNA of the CDR3: TGTGCCAGCAGCTTAGCTCTTGTGGGGACTGAAGCTTTCTTT.